One sample yielded the 7 T cell receptor beta chains listed below, sequenced in a study of cytomegalovirus exposure and HLA in healthy donors. Measured with immunoSEQ multiplex PCR; TCRdb has only the in-frame clones, and not every one. The table shows over 250,000 clones, with roughly 90% occurring only once. Sequencing used PBMCs. These receptors originate from a woman in her twenties or thirties in good health and CMV-seropositive.

This clone came up once. The gene calls are TRBV28 and TRBJ1-1, with a weak D call TRBD1 (5 bases). This CDR3 has 15 amino acids. Per germline, CDR1 MDHEN and CDR2 SYDVKM. Trimming stripped 4 bases from V and 3 bases from J, with 15 bases between. CDR3 DNA sequence: TGTGCCAGCAGTTCTCCAGGGAGGGGAGACACTGAAGCTTTCTTT. It yields the protein CASSSPGRGDTEAFF.

This clone has only one observation. CDR3 loop: CASGQIANTIYF. CDR3 coding DNA: TGTGCCAGCGGACAGATCGCCAACACCATATATTTT. The chain employs TRBV28 and TRBJ1-3; D is perhaps TRBD1 (6 bases). The CDR3 extends over 12 amino acids. The germline gives CDR1 MDHEN, CDR2 SYDVKM. Trimming shortened V by 8 bases and J by 7 bases, and 12 bases separated the two germline ends.

V and J are TRBV11-2 and TRBJ1-4; 8 nucleotides agree with TRBD1. V shed 8 bases and J 3 bases; nucleotides not matched to a gene: 2. Germline CDR1 is SGHAT and CDR2 is FQNNGV. The CDR3 consists of 13 residues. In DNA form, the CDR3 reads TGTGCCAGCCAGACAGGGGCTAATGAAAAACTGTTTTTT. This sequence encodes CASQTGANEKLFF.

The count of this clone is one. The rearrangement uses TRBV4-3 and TRBJ2-5, with D possibly matching TRBD1 (6 bases). The V end was cut by 2 bases, the J end by 2 bases, with 9 bases between. Germline assignment: CDR1 LGHNA and CDR2 YSLEER. This CDR3 is 14 amino acids long. CDR3 in amino acids: CASSQNDRQETQYF. CDR3 DNA sequence: TGCGCCAGCAGCCAAAACGACAGGCAAGAGACCCAGTACTTC.

This clone has a single count. The chain combines TRBV15 with TRBJ2-5, with TRBD2 as a possible D gene (7 bases). Germline V gives CDR1 LNHNV, CDR2 YYDKDF (reference sequence). The CDR3 is 15 amino acids. V was pared by 3 bases and J by 4 bases, with 15 bases between. The CDR3 loop is CATSRDFRGGETQYF. The CDR3 DNA reads TGTGCCACCAGCAGGGATTTTAGGGGGGGAGAGACCCAGTACTTC.

This chain links TRBV12-5 with TRBJ2-2, with D hard to call. The V gene's germline CDR1 is LGHNT and CDR2 FRNRAP. With 5 bases removed from V and 4 bases from J, the gap between germline ends came to 11 bases. There are 14 residues in the CDR3. CDR3 in amino acids: CASGNDWATGELFF. The CDR3 nucleotides read TGTGCTAGTGGTAACGATTGGGCCACCGGGGAGCTGTTTTTT.

The rearrangement links TRBV5-5 to TRBJ1-4, with unresolved D. CDR3 length equals 14 residues. Germline CDR1 is SGHKS and CDR2 is YYEKEE (reference sequence). Trimming removed 3 bases from V and 1 base from J, with 7 bases in between. CDR3 amino acids: CASSSRLTNEKLFF. The DNA for the CDR3 is TGTGCCAGCAGCTCCAGGTTAACTAATGAAAAACTGTTTTTT.